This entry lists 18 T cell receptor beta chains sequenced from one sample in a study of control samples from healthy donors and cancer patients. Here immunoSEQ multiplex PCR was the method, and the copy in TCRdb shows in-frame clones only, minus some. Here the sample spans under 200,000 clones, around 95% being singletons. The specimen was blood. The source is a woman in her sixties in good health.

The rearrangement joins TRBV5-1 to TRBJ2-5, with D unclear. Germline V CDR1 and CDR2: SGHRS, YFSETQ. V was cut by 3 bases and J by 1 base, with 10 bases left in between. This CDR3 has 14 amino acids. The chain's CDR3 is CASSSYSVQETQYF. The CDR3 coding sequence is TGCGCCAGCAGCTCCTATTCCGTCCAAGAGACCCAGTACTTC.

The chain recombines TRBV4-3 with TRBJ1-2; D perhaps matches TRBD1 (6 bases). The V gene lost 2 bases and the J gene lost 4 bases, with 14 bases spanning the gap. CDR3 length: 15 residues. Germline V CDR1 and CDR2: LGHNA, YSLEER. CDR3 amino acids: CASSQRDKPFYGYTF. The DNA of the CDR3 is TGCGCCAGCAGCCAAAGGGACAAGCCATTCTATGGCTACACCTTC.

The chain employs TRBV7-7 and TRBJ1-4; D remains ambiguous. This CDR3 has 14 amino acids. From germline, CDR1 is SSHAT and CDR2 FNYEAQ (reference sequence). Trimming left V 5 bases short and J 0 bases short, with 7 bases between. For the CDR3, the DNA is TGTGCCAGCAGCCCAACAGCAACTAATGAAAAACTGTTTTTT. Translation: CASSPTATNEKLFF.

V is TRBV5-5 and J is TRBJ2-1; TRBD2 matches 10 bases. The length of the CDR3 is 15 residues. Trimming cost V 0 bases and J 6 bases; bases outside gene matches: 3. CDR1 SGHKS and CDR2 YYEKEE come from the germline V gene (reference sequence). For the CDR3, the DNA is TGTGCCAGCAGCTTGGAAGCGGGGGGGATCAATGAGCAGTTCTTC. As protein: CASSLEAGGINEQFF.

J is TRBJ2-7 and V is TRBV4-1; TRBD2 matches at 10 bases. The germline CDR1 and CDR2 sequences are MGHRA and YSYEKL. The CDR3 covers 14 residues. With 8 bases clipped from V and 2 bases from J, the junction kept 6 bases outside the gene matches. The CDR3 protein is CASSIAGGAYEQYF. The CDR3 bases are TGCGCCAGCTCGATAGCGGGGGGCGCCTACGAGCAGTACTTC.

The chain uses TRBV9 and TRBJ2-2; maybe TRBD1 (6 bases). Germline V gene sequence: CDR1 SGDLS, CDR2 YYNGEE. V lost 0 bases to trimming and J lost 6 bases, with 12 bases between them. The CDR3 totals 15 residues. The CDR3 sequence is CASSVGHQGPGELFF. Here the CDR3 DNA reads TGTGCCAGCAGCGTAGGGCATCAGGGGCCCGGGGAGCTGTTTTTT.

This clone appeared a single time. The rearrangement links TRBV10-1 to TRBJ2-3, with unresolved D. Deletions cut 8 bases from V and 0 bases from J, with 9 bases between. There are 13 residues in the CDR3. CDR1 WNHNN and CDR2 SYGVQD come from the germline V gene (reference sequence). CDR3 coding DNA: TGCGCCAGCGCCCGGGCCAGCACAGATACGCAGTATTTT. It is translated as CASARASTDTQYF.

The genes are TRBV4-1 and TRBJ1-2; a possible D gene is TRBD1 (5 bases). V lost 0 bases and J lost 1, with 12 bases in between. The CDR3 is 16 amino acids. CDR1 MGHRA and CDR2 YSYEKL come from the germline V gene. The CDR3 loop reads CASSQDSNRGNYGYTF. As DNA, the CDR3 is TGCGCCAGCAGCCAAGATAGTAATAGGGGTAACTATGGCTACACCTTC.

The CDR3 region has the DNA TGTGCCAGCAGCCTCGATATCGCGACGGTACAGTACACTGAAGCTTTCTTT. It specifies CASSLDIATVQYTEAFF. The chain recombines TRBV4-2 with TRBJ1-1; D unclear. Germline CDR1 and CDR2: LGHNA and YNFKEQ. V lost 4 bases, J lost 3 bases, and 21 bases lay in between. The CDR3 sequence is 17 residues long.

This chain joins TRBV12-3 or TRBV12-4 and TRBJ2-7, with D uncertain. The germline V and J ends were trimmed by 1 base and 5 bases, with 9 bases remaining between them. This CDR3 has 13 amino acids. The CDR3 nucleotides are TGTGCCAGCAGTTTAGAGGCGCCGGACGAGCAGTACTTC. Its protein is CASSLEAPDEQYF.

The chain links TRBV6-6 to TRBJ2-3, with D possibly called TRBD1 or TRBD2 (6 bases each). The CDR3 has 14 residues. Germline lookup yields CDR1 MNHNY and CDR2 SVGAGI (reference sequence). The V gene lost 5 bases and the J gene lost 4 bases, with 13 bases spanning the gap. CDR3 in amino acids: CASSPPGAPDTQYF. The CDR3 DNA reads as TGTGCCAGCAGTCCACCGGGGGCCCCAGATACGCAGTATTTT.

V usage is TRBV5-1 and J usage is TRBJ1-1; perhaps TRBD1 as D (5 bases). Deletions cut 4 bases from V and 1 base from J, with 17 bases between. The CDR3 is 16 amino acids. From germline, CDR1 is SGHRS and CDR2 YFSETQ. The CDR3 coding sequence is TGCGCCAGCAGCAAGGACCTAGGACAAAGGAACACTGAAGCTTTCTTT. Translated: CASSKDLGQRNTEAFF.

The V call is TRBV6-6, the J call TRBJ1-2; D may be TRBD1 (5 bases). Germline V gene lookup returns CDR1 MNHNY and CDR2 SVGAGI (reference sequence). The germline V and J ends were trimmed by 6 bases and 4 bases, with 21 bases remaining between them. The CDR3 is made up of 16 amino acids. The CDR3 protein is CASRGPSDKGSYGYTF. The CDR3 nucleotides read TGTGCCAGCAGAGGACCGTCGGACAAAGGCTCCTATGGCTACACCTTC.

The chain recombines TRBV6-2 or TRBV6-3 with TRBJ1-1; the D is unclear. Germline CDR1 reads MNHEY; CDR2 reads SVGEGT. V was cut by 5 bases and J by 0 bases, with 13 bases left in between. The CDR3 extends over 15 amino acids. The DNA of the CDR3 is TGTGCCAGCAGTCGGACCGTACTTATGAACACTGAAGCTTTCTTT. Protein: CASSRTVLMNTEAFF.

The CDR3 DNA follows: TGTGCCAGTAGTATAGGGCAGGGAGTTGAAAAACTGTTTTTT. The encoded protein is CASSIGQGVEKLFF. The V and J genes are TRBV19 and TRBJ1-4; weak D call: TRBD1 (5 bases). Germline V gene sequence: CDR1 LNHDA, CDR2 SQIVND (reference sequence). The CDR3 is 14 residues long. Trimming removed 1 base from V and 7 bases from J, with 10 bases in between.

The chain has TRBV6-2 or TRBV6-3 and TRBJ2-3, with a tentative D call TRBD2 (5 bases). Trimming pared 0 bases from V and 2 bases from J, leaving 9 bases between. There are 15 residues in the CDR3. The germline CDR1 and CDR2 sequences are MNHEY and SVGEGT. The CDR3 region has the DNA TGTGCCAGCAGTTACTCGTCGGGGTCCACAGATACGCAGTATTTT. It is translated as CASSYSSGSTDTQYF.

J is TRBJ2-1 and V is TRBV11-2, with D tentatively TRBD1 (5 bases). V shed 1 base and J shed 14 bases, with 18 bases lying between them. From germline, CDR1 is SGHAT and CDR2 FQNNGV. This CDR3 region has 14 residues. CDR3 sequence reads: CASSLGTFLGVEFF. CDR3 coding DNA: TGTGCCAGCAGCTTAGGGACATTCTTGGGTGTCGAGTTCTTC.

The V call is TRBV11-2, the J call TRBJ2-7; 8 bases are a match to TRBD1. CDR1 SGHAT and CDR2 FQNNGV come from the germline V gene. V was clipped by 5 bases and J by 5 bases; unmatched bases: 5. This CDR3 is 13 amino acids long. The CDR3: CASSTGQGNEQYF. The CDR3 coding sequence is TGTGCCAGCAGCACAGGACAGGGTAACGAGCAGTACTTC.